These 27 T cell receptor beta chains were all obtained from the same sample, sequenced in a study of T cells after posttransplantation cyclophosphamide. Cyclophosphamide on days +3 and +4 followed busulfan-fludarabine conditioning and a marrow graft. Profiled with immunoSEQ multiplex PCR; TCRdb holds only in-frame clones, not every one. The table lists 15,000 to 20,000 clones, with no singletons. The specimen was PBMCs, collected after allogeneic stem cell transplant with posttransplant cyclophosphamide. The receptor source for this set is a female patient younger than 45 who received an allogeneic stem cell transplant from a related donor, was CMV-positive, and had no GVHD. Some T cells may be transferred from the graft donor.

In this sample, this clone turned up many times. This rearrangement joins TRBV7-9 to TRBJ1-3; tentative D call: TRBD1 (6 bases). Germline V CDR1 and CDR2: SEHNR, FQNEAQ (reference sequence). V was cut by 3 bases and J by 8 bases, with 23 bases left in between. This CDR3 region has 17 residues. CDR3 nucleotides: TGTGCCAGCAGCTTTGCGTCCGCCGGGAACGAGGGGGACACCATATATTTT. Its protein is CASSFASAGNEGDTIYF.

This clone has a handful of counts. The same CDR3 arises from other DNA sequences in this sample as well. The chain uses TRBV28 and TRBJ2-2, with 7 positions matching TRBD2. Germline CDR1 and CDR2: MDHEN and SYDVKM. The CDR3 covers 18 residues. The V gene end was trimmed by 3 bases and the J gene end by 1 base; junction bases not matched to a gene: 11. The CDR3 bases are TGTGCCAGCAGTTTGTGGGACTATCGTCACCGGAACACCGGGGAGCTGTTTTTT. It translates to CASSLWDYRHRNTGELFF.

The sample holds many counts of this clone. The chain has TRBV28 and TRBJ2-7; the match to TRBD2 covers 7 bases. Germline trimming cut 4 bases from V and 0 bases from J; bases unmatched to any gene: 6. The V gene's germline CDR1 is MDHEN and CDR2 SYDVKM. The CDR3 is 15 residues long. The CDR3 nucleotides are TGTGCCAGCAGTTCCCCCTGGGGGGGCTCCTACGAGCAGTACTTC. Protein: CASSSPWGGSYEQYF.

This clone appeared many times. The CDR3 nucleotides read TGTGCCAGCAGCTCCGCCTACGAGCAGTACTTC. It yields the protein CASSSAYEQYF. The J gene is TRBJ2-7, the V gene TRBV5-8; D remains ambiguous. The CDR3 has 11 amino acids. V was cut by 3 bases and J by 2 bases, with 3 bases left in between. Looked up from germline, CDR1 is SGHTS and CDR2 is YDEGEE.

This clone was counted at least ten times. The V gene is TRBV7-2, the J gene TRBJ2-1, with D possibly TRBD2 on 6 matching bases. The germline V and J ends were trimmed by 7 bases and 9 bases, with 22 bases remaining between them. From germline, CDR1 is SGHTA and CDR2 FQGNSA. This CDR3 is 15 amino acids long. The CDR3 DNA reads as TGTGCCAGCATAGTTTTGGGAGGATCTGCGACTGAGCAGTTCTTC. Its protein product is CASIVLGGSATEQFF.

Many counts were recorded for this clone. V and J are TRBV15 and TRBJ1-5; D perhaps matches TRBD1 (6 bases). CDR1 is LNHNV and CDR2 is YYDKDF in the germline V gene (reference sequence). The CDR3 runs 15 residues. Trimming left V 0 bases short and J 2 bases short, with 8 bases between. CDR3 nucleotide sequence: TGTGCCACCAGCAGAGACCCAGGGGGCAATCAGCCCCAGCATTTT. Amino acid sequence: CATSRDPGGNQPQHF.

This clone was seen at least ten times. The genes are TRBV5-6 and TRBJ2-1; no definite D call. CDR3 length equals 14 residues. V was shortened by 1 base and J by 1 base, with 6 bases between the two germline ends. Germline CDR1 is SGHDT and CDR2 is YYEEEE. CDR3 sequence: CASSLTGSYNEQFF. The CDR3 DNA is TGTGCCAGCAGCTTGACGGGTTCCTACAATGAGCAGTTCTTC.

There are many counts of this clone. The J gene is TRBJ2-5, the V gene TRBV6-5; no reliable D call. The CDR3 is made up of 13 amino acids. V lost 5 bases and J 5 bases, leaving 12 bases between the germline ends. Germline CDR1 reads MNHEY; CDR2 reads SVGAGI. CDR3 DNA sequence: TGTGCCAGCAGTAGACTCCCCGCGGAGACCCAGTACTTC. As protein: CASSRLPAETQYF.

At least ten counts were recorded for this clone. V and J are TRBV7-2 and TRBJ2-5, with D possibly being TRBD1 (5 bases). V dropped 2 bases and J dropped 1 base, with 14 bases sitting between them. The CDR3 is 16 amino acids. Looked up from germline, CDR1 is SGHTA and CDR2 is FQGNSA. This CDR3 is CASSLSQPGAQETQYF. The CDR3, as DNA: TGTGCCAGCAGCTTATCGCAGCCTGGGGCCCAAGAGACCCAGTACTTC.

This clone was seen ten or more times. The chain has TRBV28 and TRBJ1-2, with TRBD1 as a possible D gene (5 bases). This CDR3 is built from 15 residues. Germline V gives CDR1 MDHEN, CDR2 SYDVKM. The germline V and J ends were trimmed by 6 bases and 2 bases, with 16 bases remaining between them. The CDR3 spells CASSITDIVNYGYTF. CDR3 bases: TGTGCCAGCAGCATCACGGACATTGTAAACTATGGCTACACCTTC.

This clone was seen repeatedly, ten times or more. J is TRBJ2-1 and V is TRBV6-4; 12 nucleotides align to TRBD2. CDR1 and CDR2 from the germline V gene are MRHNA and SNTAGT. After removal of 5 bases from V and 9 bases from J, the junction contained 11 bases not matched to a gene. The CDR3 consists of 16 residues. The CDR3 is CASSLAGGDLFVEQFF. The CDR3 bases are TGTGCCAGCAGTCTAGCGGGAGGGGATCTTTTCGTTGAGCAGTTCTTC.

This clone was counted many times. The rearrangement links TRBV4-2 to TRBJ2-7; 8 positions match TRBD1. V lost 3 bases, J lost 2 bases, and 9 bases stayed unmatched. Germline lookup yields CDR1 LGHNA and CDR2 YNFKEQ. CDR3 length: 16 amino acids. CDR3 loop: CASSHATGQAPYEQYF. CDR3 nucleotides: TGTGCCAGCAGCCATGCCACGGGACAGGCCCCCTACGAGCAGTACTTC.

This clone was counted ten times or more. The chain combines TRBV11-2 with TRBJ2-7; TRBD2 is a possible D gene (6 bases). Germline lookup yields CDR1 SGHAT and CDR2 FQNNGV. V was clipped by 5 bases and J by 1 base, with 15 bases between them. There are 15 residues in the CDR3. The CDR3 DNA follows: TGTGCCAGCAGCCCCGTAGTAGCGGTATCCTACGAGCAGTACTTC. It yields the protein CASSPVVAVSYEQYF.

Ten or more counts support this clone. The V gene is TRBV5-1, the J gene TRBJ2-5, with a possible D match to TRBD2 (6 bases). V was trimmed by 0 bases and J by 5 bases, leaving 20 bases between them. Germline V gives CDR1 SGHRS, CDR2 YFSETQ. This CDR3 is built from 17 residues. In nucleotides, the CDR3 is TGCGCCAGCAGCTTGGCCCAGGGCGGGACCCAGTATGAGACCCAGTACTTC. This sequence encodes CASSLAQGGTQYETQYF. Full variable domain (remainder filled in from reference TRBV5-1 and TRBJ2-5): KAGVTQTPRYLIKTRGQQVTLSCSPISGHRSVSWYQQTPGQGLQFLFEYFSETQRNKGNFPGRFSGRQFSNSRSEMNVSTLELGDSALYLCASSLAQGGTQYETQYFGPGTRLLVL.

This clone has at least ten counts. CDR3 sequence: CASSLRTGAEAFF. CDR3 coding DNA: TGTGCCAGCAGCCTCCGGACAGGGGCTGAAGCTTTCTTT. The rearrangement uses TRBV7-8 and TRBJ1-1; 9 nucleotides line up with TRBD1. CDR1 and CDR2 (germline): SGHVS, FQNEAQ. The CDR3 length is 13 residues. V dropped 5 bases and J dropped 6; count of bases not matched to a gene: 4.

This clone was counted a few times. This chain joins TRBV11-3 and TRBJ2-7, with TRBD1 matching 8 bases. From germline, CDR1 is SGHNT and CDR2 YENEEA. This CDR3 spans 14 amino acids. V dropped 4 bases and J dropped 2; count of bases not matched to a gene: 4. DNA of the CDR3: TGTGCCAGCAGCTCGGACAGGGCCCCCTACGAGCAGTACTTC. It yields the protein CASSSDRAPYEQYF.

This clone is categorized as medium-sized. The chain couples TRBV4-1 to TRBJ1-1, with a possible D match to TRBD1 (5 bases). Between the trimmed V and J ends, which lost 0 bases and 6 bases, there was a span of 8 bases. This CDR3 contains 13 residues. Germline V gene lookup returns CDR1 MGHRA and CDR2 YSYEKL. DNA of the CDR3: TGCGCCAGCAGCCAAGAAGGACACCCTGAAGCTTTCTTT. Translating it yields CASSQEGHPEAFF.

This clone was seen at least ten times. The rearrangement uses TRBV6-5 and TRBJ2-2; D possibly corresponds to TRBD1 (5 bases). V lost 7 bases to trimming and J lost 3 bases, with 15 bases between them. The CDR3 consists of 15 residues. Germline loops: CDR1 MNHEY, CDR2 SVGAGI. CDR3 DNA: TGTGCCAGCACCCCTCAGGGCCACGACACCGGGGAGCTGTTTTTT. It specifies CASTPQGHDTGELFF.

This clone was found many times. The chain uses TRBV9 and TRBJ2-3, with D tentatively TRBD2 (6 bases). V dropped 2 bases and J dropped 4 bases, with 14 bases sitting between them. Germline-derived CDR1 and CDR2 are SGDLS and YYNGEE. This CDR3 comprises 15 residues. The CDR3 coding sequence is TGTGCCAGCAGCGTCCTCGGGGGAAGGGCAGATACGCAGTATTTT. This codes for CASSVLGGRADTQYF.

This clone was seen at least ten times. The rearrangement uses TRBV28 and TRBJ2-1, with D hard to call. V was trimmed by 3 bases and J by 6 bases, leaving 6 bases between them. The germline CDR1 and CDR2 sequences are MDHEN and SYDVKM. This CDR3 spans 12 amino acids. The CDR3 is CASSLGFNEQFF. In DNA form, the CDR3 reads TGTGCCAGCAGTTTGGGCTTCAATGAGCAGTTCTTC.

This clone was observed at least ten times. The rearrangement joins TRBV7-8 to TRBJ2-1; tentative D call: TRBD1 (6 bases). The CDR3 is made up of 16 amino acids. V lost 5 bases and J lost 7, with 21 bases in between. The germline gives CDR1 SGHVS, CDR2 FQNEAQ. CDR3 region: CASSITGTSPLNEQFF. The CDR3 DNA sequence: TGTGCCAGCAGCATCACCGGGACAAGTCCCCTAAATGAGCAGTTCTTC.

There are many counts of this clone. CDR3 protein: CASSKGEFGYTF. The CDR3 DNA reads as TGTGCCAGCAGTAAGGGAGAGTTTGGCTACACCTTC. V and J are TRBV6-5 and TRBJ1-2; D unresolved. Germline V gene lookup returns CDR1 MNHEY and CDR2 SVGAGI. The CDR3 sequence is 12 residues long. V was clipped by 5 bases and J by 7 bases, with 11 bases between them.

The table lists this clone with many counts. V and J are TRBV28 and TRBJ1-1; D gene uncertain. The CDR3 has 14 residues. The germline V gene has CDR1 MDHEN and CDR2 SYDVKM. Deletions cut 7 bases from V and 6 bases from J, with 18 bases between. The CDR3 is CASTRSFHGAEAFF. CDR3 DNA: TGTGCCAGCACCCGGTCTTTCCACGGGGCTGAAGCTTTCTTT.

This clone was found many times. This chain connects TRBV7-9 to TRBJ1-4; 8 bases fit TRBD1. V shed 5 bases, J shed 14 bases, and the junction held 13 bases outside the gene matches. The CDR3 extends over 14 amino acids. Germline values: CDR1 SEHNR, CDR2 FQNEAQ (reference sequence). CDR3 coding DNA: TGTGCCAGCAGCCCCCCCGGACAGGGAAGAGTTCTGTTTTTT. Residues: CASSPPGQGRVLFF.

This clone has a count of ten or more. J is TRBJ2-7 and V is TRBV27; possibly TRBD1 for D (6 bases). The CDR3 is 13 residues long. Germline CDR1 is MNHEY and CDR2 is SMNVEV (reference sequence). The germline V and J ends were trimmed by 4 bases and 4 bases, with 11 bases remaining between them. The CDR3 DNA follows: TGTGCCAGCAGTTCTGGACAGTCTTACGAGCAGTACTTC. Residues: CASSSGQSYEQYF.

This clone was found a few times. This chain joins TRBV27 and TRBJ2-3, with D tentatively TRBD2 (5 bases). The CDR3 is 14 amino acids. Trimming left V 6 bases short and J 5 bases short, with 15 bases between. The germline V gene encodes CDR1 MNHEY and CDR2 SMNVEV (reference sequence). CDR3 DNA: TGTGCCAGCAGCGGACTGCCCAAAGGAGATACGCAGTATTTT. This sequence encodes CASSGLPKGDTQYF.

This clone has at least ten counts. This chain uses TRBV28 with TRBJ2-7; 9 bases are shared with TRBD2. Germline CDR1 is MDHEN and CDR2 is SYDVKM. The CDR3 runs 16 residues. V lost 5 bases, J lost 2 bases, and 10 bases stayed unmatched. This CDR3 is CASSNTGLASAYEQYF. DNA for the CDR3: TGTGCCAGCAGTAACACAGGACTAGCGAGCGCCTACGAGCAGTACTTC. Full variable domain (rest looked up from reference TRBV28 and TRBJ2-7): DVKVTQSSRYLVKRTGEKVFLECVQDMDHENMFWYRQDPGLGLRLIYFSYDVKMKEKGDIPEGYSVSREKKERFSLILESASTNQTSMYLCASSNTGLASAYEQYFGPGTRLTVT.